A single T cell receptor beta chain is shown here with its context. Its antigen is currently unknown. Time point denoted: persistent/refractory GD, antithyroid drugs over 5 years with positive TRAb. There was RNA extracted from PBMCs, and the TCR library was made from it. As collected, the peripheral blood samples measured about 9.2 milliliters each and went into EDTA tubes. The sample belongs to a study of regulatory T cells in long-lasting Graves disease. Findings of the study overall: With persistent disease, TRBV28, TRBJ1-2 and TRBJ2-5 were the favored segments.

TCR beta libraries were built with iRepertoire HTBI primers and Arm-PCR of CDR3 regions. TCRdb called the multiplex PCR reads again in MiXCR, with one record for every CDR3 protein. The table shows about half a million distinct CDR3 sequences, with less than 25% occurring only once. CDR1 is SGHTA, CDR2 FQGNSA, per germline. CDR3 size: 15 residues. J gave up 5 bases and V 2 bases, and 6 bases lay outside the gene matches. Sequenced here: peripheral blood mononuclear cells (PBMCs), sampled when the disease was refractory, from a patient treated with antithyroid drugs. J is TRBJ2-4 and V is TRBV7-2; 7 bases are shared with TRBD1. The TCR comes from a female donor with Graves disease. The CDR3 region is CASSLRRGRQNIQYF. The CDR3 nucleotides are TGTGCCAGCAGCTTAAGAAGGGGGCGGCAAAACATTCAGTACTTC.